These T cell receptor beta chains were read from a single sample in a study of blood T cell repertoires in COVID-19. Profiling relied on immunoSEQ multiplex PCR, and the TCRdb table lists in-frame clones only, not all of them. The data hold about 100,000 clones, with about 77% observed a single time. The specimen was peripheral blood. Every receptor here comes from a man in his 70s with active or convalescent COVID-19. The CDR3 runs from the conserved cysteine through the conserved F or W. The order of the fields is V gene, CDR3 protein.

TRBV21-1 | CASSKVRTGGCHVYGYTF
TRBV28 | CASSLATHSQPQHF
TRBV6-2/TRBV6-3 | CASSYSGLWAQKFF
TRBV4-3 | CASSYILGDYNEQFF
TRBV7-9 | CASSLVGAYEQYF
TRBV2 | CASFPGQGVLYGYTF
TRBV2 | CASGPSQETQYF
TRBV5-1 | CASSLVGTGTVIPETQYF
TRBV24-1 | CATSDVGLAGGRGEQFF
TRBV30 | CACSLAQETQYF
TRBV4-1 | CASSPGTGNEKLFF
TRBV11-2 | CASSFRQGGYEQYF
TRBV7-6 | CASSLGLTSEGEQFF
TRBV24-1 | CATSDHPTGTEAFF
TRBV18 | CASSQSGENYGYTF
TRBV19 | CASSIRDRGLLGYTF
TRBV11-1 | CASSLVAGAYNEQFF